Reported below is one T cell receptor (beta chain). In the source study's methods: How many nucleated cells were present was estimated from reference gene primer amplification. The repertoire was sequenced with immunoSEQ multiplex PCR; TCRdb's copy has only in-frame clones and lacks some. V, J and clone size are taken as reported in that table, and D and trimming were inferred from the DNA itself. This sample carries under 450,000 clones, 75% to 90% of them seen once, and the ten largest clones take less than 9%. The sample is drawn from a study of blood T cell repertoires in COVID-19. About the research overall: Samples representing acute and convalescent COVID-19 were sourced from the United States, Italy and Spain. The cDNA or gDNA used as material had been derived from T cells, B-cell-depleted T cells, or PBMCs.

Followed longitudinally, the Seattle patients had been enrolled during active infection. This TCR came from a woman aged 60-75 years with COVID-19, enrolled during active disease. Source material: peripheral blood.

The CDR3 loop reads CASSHTQGFSNQPQHF. The CDR3 DNA is TGCGCCAGCAGCCATACTCAGGGGTTTAGCAATCAGCCCCAGCATTTT. V and J are TRBV4-1 and TRBJ1-5; D is possibly TRBD1 (6 bases). The CDR3 spans 16 residues. Trimming took 3 bases from V and 0 from J, leaving 12 bases between them. Germline V gene lookup returns CDR1 MGHRA and CDR2 YSYEKL.